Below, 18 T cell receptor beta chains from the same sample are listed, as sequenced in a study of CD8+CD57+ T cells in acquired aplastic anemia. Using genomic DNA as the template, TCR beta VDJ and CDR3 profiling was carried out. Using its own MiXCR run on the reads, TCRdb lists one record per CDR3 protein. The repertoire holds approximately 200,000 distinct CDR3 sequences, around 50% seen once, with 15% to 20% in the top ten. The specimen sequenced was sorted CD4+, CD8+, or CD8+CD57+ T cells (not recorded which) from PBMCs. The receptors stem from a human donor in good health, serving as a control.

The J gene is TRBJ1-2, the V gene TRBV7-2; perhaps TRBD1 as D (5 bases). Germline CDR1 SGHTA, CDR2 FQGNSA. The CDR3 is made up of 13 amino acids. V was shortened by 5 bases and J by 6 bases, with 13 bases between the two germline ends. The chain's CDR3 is CASSPARDHGYTF. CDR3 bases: TGTGCCAGCAGCCCGGCGCGGGACCATGGCTACACCTTC.

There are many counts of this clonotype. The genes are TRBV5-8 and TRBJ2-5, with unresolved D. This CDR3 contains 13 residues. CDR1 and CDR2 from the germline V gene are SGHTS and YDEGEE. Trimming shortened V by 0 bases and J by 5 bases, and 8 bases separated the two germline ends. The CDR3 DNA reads TGTGCCAGCAGCTTGGCGGCGTTGGAGACCCAGTACTTC. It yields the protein CASSLAALETQYF.

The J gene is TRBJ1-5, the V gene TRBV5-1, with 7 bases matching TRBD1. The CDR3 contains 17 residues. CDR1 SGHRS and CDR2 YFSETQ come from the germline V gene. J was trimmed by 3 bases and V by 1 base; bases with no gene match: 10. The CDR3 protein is CASSLYGRGRLNQPQHF. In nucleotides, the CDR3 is TGCGCCAGCAGCTTGTACGGGAGGGGGCGTCTCAATCAGCCCCAGCATTTT.

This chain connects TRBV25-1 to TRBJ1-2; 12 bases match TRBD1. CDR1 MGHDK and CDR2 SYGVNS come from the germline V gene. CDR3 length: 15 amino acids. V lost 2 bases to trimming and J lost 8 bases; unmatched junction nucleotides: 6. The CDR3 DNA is TGTGCCAGCAGTGAAACGGGACAGGGGGCAATCGGCTACACCTTC. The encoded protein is CASSETGQGAIGYTF.

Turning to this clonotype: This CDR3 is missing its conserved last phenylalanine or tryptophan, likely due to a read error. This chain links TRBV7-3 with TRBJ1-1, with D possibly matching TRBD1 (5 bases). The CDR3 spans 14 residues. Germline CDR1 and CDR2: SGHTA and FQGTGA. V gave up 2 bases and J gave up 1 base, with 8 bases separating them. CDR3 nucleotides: TGTGCCAGCAGCTTATGGGGCGGGAACACTGAAGCTTTCCTT. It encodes CASSLWGGNTEAFL.

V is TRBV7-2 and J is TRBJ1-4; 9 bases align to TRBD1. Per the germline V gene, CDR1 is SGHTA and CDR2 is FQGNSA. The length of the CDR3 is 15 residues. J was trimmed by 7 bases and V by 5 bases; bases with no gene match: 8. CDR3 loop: CASSPGTGSGEKLFF. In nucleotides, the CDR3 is TGTGCCAGCAGCCCAGGGACAGGGAGTGGTGAAAAACTGTTTTTT. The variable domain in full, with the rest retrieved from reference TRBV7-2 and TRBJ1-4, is GAGVSQSPSNKVTEKGKDVELRCDPISGHTALYWYRQSLGQGLEFLIYFQGNSAPDKSGLPSDRFSAERTGGSVSTLTIQRTQQEDSAVYLCASSPGTGSGEKLFFGSGTQLSVL.

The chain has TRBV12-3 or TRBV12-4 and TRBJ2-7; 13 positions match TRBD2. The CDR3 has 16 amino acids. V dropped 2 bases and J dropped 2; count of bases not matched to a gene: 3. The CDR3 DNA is TGTGCCAGCAGTTTAACAACTAGCGGGGGGGCCTACGAGCAGTACTTC. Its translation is CASSLTTSGGAYEQYF.

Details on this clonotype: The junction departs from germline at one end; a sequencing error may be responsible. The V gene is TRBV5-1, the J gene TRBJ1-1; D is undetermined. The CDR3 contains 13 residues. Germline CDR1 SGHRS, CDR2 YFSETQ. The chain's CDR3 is CASSLRRNTEASF. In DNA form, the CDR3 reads TGCGCCAGCAGCTTGAGACGGAACACTGAAGCTTCCTTT.

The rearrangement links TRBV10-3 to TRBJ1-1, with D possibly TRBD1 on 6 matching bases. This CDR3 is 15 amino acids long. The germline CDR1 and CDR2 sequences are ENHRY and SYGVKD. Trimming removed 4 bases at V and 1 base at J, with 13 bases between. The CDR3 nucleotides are TGTGCCATCAGTGCCCTGGACAGTCAGAACACTGAAGCTTTCTTT. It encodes CAISALDSQNTEAFF.

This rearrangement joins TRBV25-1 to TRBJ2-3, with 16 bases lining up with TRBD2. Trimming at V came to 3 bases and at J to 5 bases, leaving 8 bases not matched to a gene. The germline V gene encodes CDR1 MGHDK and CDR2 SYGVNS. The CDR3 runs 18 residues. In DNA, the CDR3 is TGTGCCAGCAGTGAGCACGGGACTAGCGGGAGGGCCGGAGATACGCAGTATTTT. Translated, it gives CASSEHGTSGRAGDTQYF.

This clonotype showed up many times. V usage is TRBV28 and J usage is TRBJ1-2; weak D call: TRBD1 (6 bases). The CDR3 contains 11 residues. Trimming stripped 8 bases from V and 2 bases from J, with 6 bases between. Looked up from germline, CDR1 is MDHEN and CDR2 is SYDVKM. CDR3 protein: CASQGNYGYTF. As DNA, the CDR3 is TGTGCCAGCCAGGGGAACTATGGCTACACCTTC.

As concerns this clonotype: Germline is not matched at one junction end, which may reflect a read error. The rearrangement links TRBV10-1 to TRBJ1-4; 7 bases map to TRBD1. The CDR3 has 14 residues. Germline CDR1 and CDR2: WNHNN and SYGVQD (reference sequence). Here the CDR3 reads CASSEGGTVWECCF. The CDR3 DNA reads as TGCGCCAGCAGTGAAGGAGGGACAGTTTGGGAGTGCTGTTTT.

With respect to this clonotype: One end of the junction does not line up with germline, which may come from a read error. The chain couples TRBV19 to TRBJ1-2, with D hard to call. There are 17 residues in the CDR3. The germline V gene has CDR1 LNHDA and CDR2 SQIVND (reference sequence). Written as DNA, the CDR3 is TGTGCCAGTAGCCCCAGCCGGAGGTTGATCGGTAACTGTGGCTACACCTTC. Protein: CASSPSRRLIGNCGYTF.

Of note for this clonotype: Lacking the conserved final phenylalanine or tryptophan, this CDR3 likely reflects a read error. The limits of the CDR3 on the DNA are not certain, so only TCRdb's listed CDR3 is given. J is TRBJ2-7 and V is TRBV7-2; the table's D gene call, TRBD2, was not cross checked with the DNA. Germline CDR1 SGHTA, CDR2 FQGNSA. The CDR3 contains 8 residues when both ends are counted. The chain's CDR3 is CASSFGTS.

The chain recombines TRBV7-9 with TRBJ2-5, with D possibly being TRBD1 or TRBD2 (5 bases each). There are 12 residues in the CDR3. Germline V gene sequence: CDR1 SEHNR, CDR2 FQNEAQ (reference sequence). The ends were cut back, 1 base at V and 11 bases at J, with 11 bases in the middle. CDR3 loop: CASSLGGWVQYF. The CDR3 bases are TGTGCCAGCAGCTTAGGGGGGTGGGTTCAGTACTTC. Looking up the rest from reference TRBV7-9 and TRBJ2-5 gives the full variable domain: DTGVSQNPRHKITKRGQNVTFRCDPISEHNRLYWYRQTLGQGPEFLTYFQNEAQLEKSRLLSDRFSAERPKGSFSTLEIQRTEQGDSAMYLCASSLGGWVQYFGPGTRLLVL.

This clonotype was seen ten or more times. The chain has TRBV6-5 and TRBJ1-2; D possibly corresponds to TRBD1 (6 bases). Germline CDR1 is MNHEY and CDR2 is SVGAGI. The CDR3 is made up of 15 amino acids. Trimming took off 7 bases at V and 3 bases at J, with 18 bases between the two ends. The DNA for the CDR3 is TGTGCCAGCACCCCCTCAGGGGCGCCTTACTATGGCTACACCTTC. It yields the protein CASTPSGAPYYGYTF.

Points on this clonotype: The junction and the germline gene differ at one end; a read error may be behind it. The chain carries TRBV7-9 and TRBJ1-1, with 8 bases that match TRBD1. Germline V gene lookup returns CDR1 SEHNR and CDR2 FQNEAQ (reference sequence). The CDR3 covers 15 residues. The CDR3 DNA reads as TGTGTCAGCAGCACCGGGACAGGCGGCAGGACTGAAGCTTTCTTT. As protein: CVSSTGTGGRTEAFF.

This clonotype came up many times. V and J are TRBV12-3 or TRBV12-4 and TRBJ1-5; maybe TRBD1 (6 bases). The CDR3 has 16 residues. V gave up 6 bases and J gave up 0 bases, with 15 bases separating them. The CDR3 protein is CASRPTGLNSNQPQHF. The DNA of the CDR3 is TGTGCCAGCAGACCAACAGGGCTGAATAGCAATCAGCCCCAGCATTTT.